This TCR beta chain was retrieved from a study of T cells after somatic rescue of genetic block. The germline V gene encodes CDR1 LNHDA and CDR2 SQIVND (reference sequence). The CDR3 is made up of 16 amino acids. Trimming removed 6 bases from V and 4 bases from J; junction bases left unmatched: 11. Generated by immunoSEQ multiplex PCR, the TCRdb table keeps only in-frame clones and is missing some. The data hold around 67,000 clones, with roughly 90% observed a single time. This TCR came from a young man. The chain joins TRBV19 to TRBJ1-5, with 8 bases lining up with TRBD1. Sequencing input: peripheral blood mononuclear cells (PBMCs). The CDR3 spells CASSLGTGGGNQPQHF. As DNA, the CDR3 is TGTGCCAGTAGCCTTGGGACAGGCGGAGGAAATCAGCCCCAGCATTTT.